The 25 T cell receptor beta chains presented below share a single source sample, sequenced in a study of control samples from healthy donors and cancer patients (dated by TCRdb to about 2020). Library generation was performed with the immunoSEQ multiplex PCR assay. In its TCRdb copy, this immuneACCESS table keeps in-frame sequences only and misses some clones. Where compared with another copy, unresolved V genes explain less than half of these, and the others have no known cause. Recorded for this sample are about 120,000 clones; more than 75% of them occurred a single time. The ten largest clonotypes hold 3.7% of the sample. Sequencing used PBMCs. The receptor source for this set is a woman aged 60-75 years with lung cancer.

The chain is built from TRBV6-6 and TRBJ1-4; 7 bases align to TRBD1. Per germline, CDR1 MNHNY and CDR2 SVGAGI (reference sequence). Trimming cost V 4 bases and J 3 bases; bases outside gene matches: 5. The length of the CDR3 is 15 residues. As DNA, the CDR3 is TGTGCCAGCAGTTCCAAGGGACAGCCTAATGAAAAACTGTTTTTT. Encoded protein: CASSSKGQPNEKLFF.

The chain combines TRBV19 with TRBJ1-1; D gene ambiguous. The germline gives CDR1 LNHDA, CDR2 SQIVND (reference sequence). Between the trimmed V and J ends, which lost 2 bases and 8 bases, there was a span of 12 bases. The CDR3 totals 13 residues. As DNA, the CDR3 is TGTGCCAGTAGTATAATCGGTCGAATCGAAGCTTTCTTT. Residues: CASSIIGRIEAFF. Variable domain in full (rest from reference TRBV19 and TRBJ1-1): DGGITQSPKYLFRKEGQNVTLSCEQNLNHDAMYWYRQDPGQGLRLIYYSQIVNDFQKGDIAEGYSVSREKKESFPLTVTSAQKNPTAFYLCASSIIGRIEAFFGQGTRLTVV.

The chain couples TRBV6-2 or TRBV6-3 to TRBJ2-2, with D possibly matching TRBD2 (6 bases). From germline, CDR1 is MNHEY and CDR2 SVGEGT. Trimming removed 3 bases at V and 3 bases at J, with 11 bases between. The CDR3 length is 15 residues. CDR3 sequence: CASSYRTTYTGELFF. For the CDR3, the DNA is TGTGCCAGCAGTTATAGGACTACCTACACCGGGGAGCTGTTTTTT.

The chain joins TRBV5-1 to TRBJ2-7, with TRBD2 identical over 13 bases. V was pared by 8 bases and J by 7 bases, with 12 bases of the junction left unmatched. The CDR3 runs 15 residues. Germline V gene sequence: CDR1 SGHRS, CDR2 YFSETQ. DNA of the CDR3: TGCGCCAGTACCTCAGGACTAGCGGGGGCTGGGGAGCAGTACTTC. Protein product: CASTSGLAGAGEQYF.

V and J are TRBV4-2 and TRBJ1-3; D gene unclear. There are 14 residues in the CDR3. V lost 6 bases, J lost 4 bases, and 13 bases lay in between. Germline lookup yields CDR1 LGHNA and CDR2 YNFKEQ. The DNA of the CDR3 is TGTGCCAGCAGTCGGGGAGACACGGGAAACACCATATATTTT. This gives the protein CASSRGDTGNTIYF.

The gene calls are TRBV24-1 and TRBJ1-5, with 8 bases aligning to TRBD1. Germline lookup yields CDR1 KGHDR and CDR2 SFDVKD. This CDR3 region has 16 residues. V shed 3 bases and J 3 bases; nucleotides not matched to a gene: 6. The CDR3 is CATSDAGQALNQPQHF. CDR3 DNA: TGTGCCACCAGTGATGCGGGACAGGCGCTCAATCAGCCCCAGCATTTT.

A single count supports this clone. The chain combines TRBV6-1 with TRBJ2-7, with D perhaps matching TRBD2 (5 bases). Trimming took off 3 bases at V and 3 bases at J, with 12 bases between the two ends. The length of the CDR3 is 14 residues. Germline assignment: CDR1 MNHNS and CDR2 SASEGT. In DNA form, the CDR3 reads TGTGCCAGCAGTGATTATCCACGGGGCTACGAGCAGTACTTC. Encoded protein: CASSDYPRGYEQYF.

The V call is TRBV9, the J call TRBJ1-4; TRBD1 aligns across 9 bases. The germline gives CDR1 SGDLS, CDR2 YYNGEE. The V segment lost 0 bases and the J segment 4 bases; nucleotides outside the gene matches: 1. The CDR3 is 15 residues long. Here the CDR3 reads CASSVGTGVNEKLFF. DNA for the CDR3: TGTGCCAGCAGCGTAGGGACAGGGGTTAATGAAAAACTGTTTTTT.

V usage is TRBV19 and J usage is TRBJ2-5; D is uncertain. This CDR3 is built from 13 residues. With 5 bases removed from V and 4 bases from J, the gap between germline ends came to 11 bases. Germline V gene sequence: CDR1 LNHDA, CDR2 SQIVND (reference sequence). The CDR3 DNA follows: TGTGCCAGTAGTCGGGCCCCGCCAGAGACCCAGTACTTC. This sequence encodes CASSRAPPETQYF.

The chain has TRBV5-1 and TRBJ1-5; D remains unclear. The V gene lost 0 bases and the J gene lost 0 bases, with 10 bases spanning the gap. The CDR3 loop spans 16 amino acids. Germline CDR1 SGHRS, CDR2 YFSETQ. The CDR3 is CASSLGTGDSNQPQHF. The CDR3, as DNA: TGCGCCAGCAGCTTGGGCACGGGCGATAGCAATCAGCCCCAGCATTTT. The variable domain in full, completed from reference TRBV5-1 and TRBJ1-5, reads KAGVTQTPRYLIKTRGQQVTLSCSPISGHRSVSWYQQTPGQGLQFLFEYFSETQRNKGNFPGRFSGRQFSNSRSEMNVSTLELGDSALYLCASSLGTGDSNQPQHFGDGTRLSIL.

This chain uses TRBV27 with TRBJ2-2, with TRBD2 matching 7 bases. Germline CDR1 is MNHEY and CDR2 is SMNVEV (reference sequence). J was trimmed by 3 bases and V by 6 bases; bases with no gene match: 7. This CDR3 is built from 15 residues. CDR3 bases: TGTGCCAGCAGGTCGGGGGGTTCGGACACCGGGGAGCTGTTTTTT. This sequence encodes CASRSGGSDTGELFF.

The chain joins TRBV19 to TRBJ1-5; perhaps TRBD1 as D (6 bases). Germline CDR1 and CDR2: LNHDA and SQIVND (reference sequence). The CDR3 is made up of 14 amino acids. Trimming removed 1 base at V and 4 bases at J, with 8 bases between. CDR3 DNA: TGTGCCAGTAGTATAGTACAGGGAAATCAGCCCCAGCATTTT. This translates into CASSIVQGNQPQHF.

This chain links TRBV10-3 with TRBJ2-7; 7 positions match TRBD1. Germline V gene lookup returns CDR1 ENHRY and CDR2 SYGVKD. The CDR3 has 15 amino acids. V trimming: 5 bases; J trimming: 5 bases; junction bases outside the gene matches: 12. The CDR3 here is CAISKGGPTRNEQYF. In DNA form, the CDR3 reads TGTGCCATCAGTAAAGGGGGCCCTACTCGGAACGAGCAGTACTTC.

The genes are TRBV12-5 and TRBJ2-2; perhaps TRBD1 as D (6 bases). Germline CDR1 LGHNT, CDR2 FRNRAP. CDR3 length equals 20 residues. The V end lost 1 base, the J end lost 0 bases, and 21 bases lay between the germline ends. The CDR3 sequence: CASGLGSGSRGGPNTGELFF. The CDR3 bases are TGTGCTAGTGGTTTGGGATCGGGGTCCAGGGGTGGCCCGAACACCGGGGAGCTGTTTTTT. The whole variable domain, filled in from reference TRBV12-5 and TRBJ2-2, reads DARVTQTPRHKVTEMGQEVTMRCQPILGHNTVFWYRQTMMQGLELLAYFRNRAPLDDSGMPKDRFSAEMPDATLATLKIQPSEPRDSAVYFCASGLGSGSRGGPNTGELFFGEGSRLTVL.

This rearrangement joins TRBV7-9 to TRBJ1-5; no definite D call. The V and J ends lost 2 bases and 4 bases respectively, with 3 bases between them. This CDR3 is 12 amino acids long. Germline V gene sequence: CDR1 SEHNR, CDR2 FQNEAQ (reference sequence). CDR3 sequence reads: CASSLPNQPQHF. CDR3 sequence (DNA): TGTGCCAGCAGCTTACCAAATCAGCCCCAGCATTTT.

This chain uses TRBV5-1 with TRBJ1-1; 8 bases line up with TRBD1. Germline V gives CDR1 SGHRS, CDR2 YFSETQ. V trimming: 0 bases; J trimming: 5 bases; junction bases outside the gene matches: 3. There are 14 residues in the CDR3. CDR3 residues: CASSLGTGYTEAFF. CDR3 in DNA: TGCGCCAGCAGCTTGGGGACAGGGTATACTGAAGCTTTCTTT.

This chain uses TRBV30 with TRBJ1-1; D is uncertain. The CDR3 runs 11 residues. V lost 3 bases and J 9 bases, leaving 11 bases between the germline ends. Germline V lookup: CDR1 GTSNPN, CDR2 SVGIG (reference sequence). The CDR3 reads CAWSPAEQAFF. In DNA, the CDR3 is TGTGCCTGGAGCCCGGCAGAACAAGCTTTCTTT.

This clone was seen only once. The chain employs TRBV14 and TRBJ2-1; D is perhaps TRBD2 (6 bases). Trimming removed 4 bases from V and 7 bases from J, with 8 bases in between. Germline V lookup: CDR1 SGHDN, CDR2 FVKESK. The CDR3 covers 12 residues. The CDR3 is CASSRDFNEQFF. CDR3 nucleotides: TGTGCCAGCAGCCGGGACTTTAATGAGCAGTTCTTC.

This rearrangement joins TRBV28 to TRBJ1-3; TRBD1 might be the D (6 bases). The CDR3 runs 15 residues. Per germline, CDR1 MDHEN and CDR2 SYDVKM. V was cut by 4 bases and J by 2 bases, with 12 bases left in between. This CDR3 is CASSSPTGPGNTIYF. The CDR3 nucleotides are TGTGCCAGCAGTTCCCCTACAGGGCCTGGAAACACCATATATTTT.

The rearrangement links TRBV5-1 to TRBJ1-4, with unresolved D. V lost 6 bases, J lost 5 bases, and 14 bases lay in between. This CDR3 has 14 amino acids. Germline V gene sequence: CDR1 SGHRS, CDR2 YFSETQ. CDR3 nucleotide sequence: TGCGCCAGCACCCCCCTGGGAACGAATGAAAAACTGTTTTTT. It codes for CASTPLGTNEKLFF.

This clone occurred a few times. This chain connects TRBV6-6 to TRBJ1-2; no definite D call. V lost 0 bases and J lost 5, with 16 bases in between. Germline V CDR1 and CDR2: MNHNY, SVGAGI (reference sequence). CDR3 length equals 16 residues. For the CDR3, the DNA is TGTGCCAGCAGTTACTCCAACCCCAGGTTTGATTATGGCTACACCTTC. Protein sequence: CASSYSNPRFDYGYTF.

The rearrangement joins TRBV5-1 to TRBJ2-2; TRBD2 agrees at 10 bases. The J segment lost 6 bases and the V segment lost 5 bases, leaving 4 bases of the junction unmatched. This CDR3 comprises 14 residues. Per the germline V gene, CDR1 is SGHRS and CDR2 is YFSETQ. This chain's CDR3 is CASRQREGPGELFF. CDR3 nucleotides: TGCGCCAGCAGGCAGCGGGAGGGCCCCGGGGAGCTGTTTTTT.

This clone has only a few counts. V usage is TRBV2 and J usage is TRBJ1-2, with a weak D call TRBD1 (5 bases). Germline assignment: CDR1 SNHLY and CDR2 FYNNEI. The CDR3 contains 13 residues. Trimming took 0 bases from V and 8 from J, leaving 10 bases between them. CDR3 in DNA: TGTGCCAGCAGTGAAGCAACAGGACGAGGCTACACCTTC. Translation: CASSEATGRGYTF.

CDR3: CASSIAGTVSYEQFF. The CDR3 region has the DNA TGTGCCAGCAGCATCGCCGGGACAGTCTCTTATGAGCAGTTCTTC. The chain joins TRBV27 to TRBJ2-1, with 7 bases identical to TRBD1. This CDR3 is built from 15 residues. Germline loops: CDR1 MNHEY, CDR2 SMNVEV (reference sequence). V lost 6 bases, J lost 8 bases, and 13 bases stayed unmatched.

V and J are TRBV12-3 or TRBV12-4 and TRBJ2-5; D unresolved. The CDR3 contains 12 residues. V lost 1 base and J 4 bases, leaving 4 bases between the germline ends. As DNA, the CDR3 is TGTGCCAGCAGTTTAGATGGAGAGACCCAGTACTTC. This encodes CASSLDGETQYF.